This TCR beta chain derives from a study of T cell responses to AZD1222 COVID-19 vaccine. Study-level findings and limits: Epitopes outside B.1.351 and B.1.1.7 mutated regions reportedly drew nearly half of spike TCRs.

Remarks on this clone: As yet, its antigen is unknown.

The CDR3 totals 15 residues. CDR1 MNHEY and CDR2 SVGAGI come from the germline V gene. The V and J ends lost 0 bases and 5 bases respectively, with 13 bases between them. This table comes from immunoSEQ multiplex PCR, and its TCRdb copy is limited to in-frame clones, with some not included. The data contain more than 90,000 clones, approximately 83% of them singletons. This specimen was peripheral blood, taken on day 0 of AZD1222 vaccination. The sequence derives from an adult in good health. This chain joins TRBV6-5 and TRBJ1-2; D remains ambiguous. CDR3 nucleotide sequence: TGTGCCAGCAGTTACTCCAGGAGGTCGGATTATGGCTACACCTTC. Residues: CASSYSRRSDYGYTF.